This T cell receptor (beta chain) stems from a study of cytomegalovirus exposure and HLA in healthy donors. This clone has just one count. The PCR had 60 Vbeta and 13 Jbeta primers. The method was immunoSEQ multiplex PCR; TCRdb's version includes in-frame clones alone and lacks a portion of them. This sample has nearly 200,000 clones, with more than 75% found just once. Between the trimmed V and J ends, which lost 1 base and 5 bases, there was a span of 18 bases. The CDR3 has 16 amino acids. Germline lookup yields CDR1 MNHNY and CDR2 SVGAGI (reference sequence). This chain joins TRBV6-6 and TRBJ2-7, with D perhaps TRBD2 (5 bases). This sequence originates from a woman aged 45-59 years in good health and CMV-seropositive. The source material was PBMCs. The CDR3 here is CASSYLAQATGNEQYF. The CDR3, as DNA: TGTGCCAGCAGTTACTTAGCGCAGGCTACTGGGAACGAGCAGTACTTC.